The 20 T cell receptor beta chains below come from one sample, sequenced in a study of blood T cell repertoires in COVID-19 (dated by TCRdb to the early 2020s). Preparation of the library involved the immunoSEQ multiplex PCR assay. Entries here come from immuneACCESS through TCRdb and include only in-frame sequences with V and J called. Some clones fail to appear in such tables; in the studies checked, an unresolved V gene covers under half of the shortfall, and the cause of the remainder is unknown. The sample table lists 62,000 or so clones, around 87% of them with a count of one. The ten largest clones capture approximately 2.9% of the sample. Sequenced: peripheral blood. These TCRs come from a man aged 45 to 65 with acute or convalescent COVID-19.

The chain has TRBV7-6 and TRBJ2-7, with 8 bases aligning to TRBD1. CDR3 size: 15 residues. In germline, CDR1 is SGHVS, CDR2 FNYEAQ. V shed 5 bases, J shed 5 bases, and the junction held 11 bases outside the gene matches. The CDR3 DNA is TGTGCCAGCAGCCAAGCCCGGACAGGGTGGGACGAGCAGTACTTC. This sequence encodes CASSQARTGWDEQYF.

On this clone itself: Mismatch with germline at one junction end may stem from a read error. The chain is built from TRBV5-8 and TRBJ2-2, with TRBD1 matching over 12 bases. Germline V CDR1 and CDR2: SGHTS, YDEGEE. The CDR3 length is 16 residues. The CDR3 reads CASSQPGQGAPGGLFF. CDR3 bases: TGTGCCAGCAGCCAACCGGGACAGGGGGCCCCCGGGGGGCTGTTTTTT.

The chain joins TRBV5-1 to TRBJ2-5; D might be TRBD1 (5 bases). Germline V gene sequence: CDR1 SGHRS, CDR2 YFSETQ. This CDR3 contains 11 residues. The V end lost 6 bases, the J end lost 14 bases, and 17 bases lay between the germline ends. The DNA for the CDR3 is TGCGCCAGCAAATCCAACTACAGGCCCTACTTC. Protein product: CASKSNYRPYF.

CDR3 in amino acids: CASSYKHQPQHF. The DNA for the CDR3 is TGTGCCAGCAGTTACAAGCATCAGCCCCAGCATTTT. This rearrangement joins TRBV6-2 or TRBV6-3 to TRBJ1-5; no clear D gene. V lost 2 bases, J lost 5 bases, and 4 bases lay in between. The CDR3 has 12 residues. Germline V CDR1 and CDR2: MNHEY, SVGEGT.

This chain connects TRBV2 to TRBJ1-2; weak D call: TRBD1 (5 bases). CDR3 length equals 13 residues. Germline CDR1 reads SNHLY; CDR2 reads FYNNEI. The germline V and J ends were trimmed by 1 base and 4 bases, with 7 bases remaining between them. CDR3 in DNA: TGTGCCAGCAGTGAAGGGGGGGTCTATGGCTACACCTTC. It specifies CASSEGGVYGYTF.

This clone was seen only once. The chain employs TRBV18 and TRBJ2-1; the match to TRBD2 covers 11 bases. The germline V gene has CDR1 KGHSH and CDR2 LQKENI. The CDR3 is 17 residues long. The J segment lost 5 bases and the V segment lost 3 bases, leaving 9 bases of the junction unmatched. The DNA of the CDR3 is TGTGCCAGCTCACCTCAATATAGCGGGAGGGCCCACAATGAGCAGTTCTTC. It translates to CASSPQYSGRAHNEQFF.

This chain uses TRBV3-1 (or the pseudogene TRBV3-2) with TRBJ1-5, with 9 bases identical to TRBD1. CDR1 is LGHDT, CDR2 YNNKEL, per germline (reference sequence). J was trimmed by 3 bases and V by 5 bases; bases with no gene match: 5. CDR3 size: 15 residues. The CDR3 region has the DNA TGTGCCAGCAGCTCCGGGACAGGGCCCAATCAGCCCCAGCATTTT. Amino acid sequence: CASSSGTGPNQPQHF.

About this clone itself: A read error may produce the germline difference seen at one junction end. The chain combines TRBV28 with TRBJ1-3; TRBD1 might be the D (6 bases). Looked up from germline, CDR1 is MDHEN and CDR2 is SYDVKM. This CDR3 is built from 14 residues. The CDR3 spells CASSLSGVGDTIYF. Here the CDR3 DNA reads TGTGCCAGCAGTTTATCAGGGGTTGGAGACACCATATATTTT.

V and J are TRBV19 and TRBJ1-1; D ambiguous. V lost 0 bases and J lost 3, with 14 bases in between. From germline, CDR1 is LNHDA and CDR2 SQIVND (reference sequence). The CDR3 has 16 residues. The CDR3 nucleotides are TGTGCCAGTAGTATAGACATCCCGCCCGGGGACACTGAAGCTTTCTTT. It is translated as CASSIDIPPGDTEAFF.

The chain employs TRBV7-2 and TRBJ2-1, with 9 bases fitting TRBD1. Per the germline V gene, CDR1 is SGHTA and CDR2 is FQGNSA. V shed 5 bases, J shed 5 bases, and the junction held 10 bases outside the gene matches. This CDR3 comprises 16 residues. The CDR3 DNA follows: TGTGCCAGCAGCCCCTGGGGACAGGGAGGACACAATGAGCAGTTCTTC. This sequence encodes CASSPWGQGGHNEQFF.

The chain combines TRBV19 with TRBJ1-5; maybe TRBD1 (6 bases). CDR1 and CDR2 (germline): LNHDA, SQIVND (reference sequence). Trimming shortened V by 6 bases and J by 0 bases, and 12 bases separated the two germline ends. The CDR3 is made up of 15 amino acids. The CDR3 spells CASRGGRFSNQPQHF. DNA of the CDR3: TGTGCCAGTAGGGGGGGGCGTTTTAGCAATCAGCCCCAGCATTTT.

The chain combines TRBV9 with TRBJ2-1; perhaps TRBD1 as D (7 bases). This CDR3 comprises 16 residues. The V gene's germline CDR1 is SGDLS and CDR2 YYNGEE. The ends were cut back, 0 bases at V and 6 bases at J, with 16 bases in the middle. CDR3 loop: CASSVDPQGGVNEQFF. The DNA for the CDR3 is TGTGCCAGCAGCGTAGATCCCCAGGGGGGAGTCAATGAGCAGTTCTTC.

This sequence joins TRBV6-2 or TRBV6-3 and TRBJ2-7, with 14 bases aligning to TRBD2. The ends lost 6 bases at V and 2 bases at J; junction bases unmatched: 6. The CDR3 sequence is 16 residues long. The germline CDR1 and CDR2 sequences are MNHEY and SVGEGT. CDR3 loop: CASSGTSGGRPYEQYV. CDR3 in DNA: TGTGCCAGCAGCGGGACTAGCGGGGGACGACCCTACGAGCAGTACGTC.

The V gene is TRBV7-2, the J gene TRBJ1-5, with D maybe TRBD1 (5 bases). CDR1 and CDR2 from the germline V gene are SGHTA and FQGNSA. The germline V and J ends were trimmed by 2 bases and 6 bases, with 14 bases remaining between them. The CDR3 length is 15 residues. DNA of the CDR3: TGTGCCAGCAGCTTAAGGGGTGAGGCTTTTCAGCCCCAGCATTTT. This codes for CASSLRGEAFQPQHF.

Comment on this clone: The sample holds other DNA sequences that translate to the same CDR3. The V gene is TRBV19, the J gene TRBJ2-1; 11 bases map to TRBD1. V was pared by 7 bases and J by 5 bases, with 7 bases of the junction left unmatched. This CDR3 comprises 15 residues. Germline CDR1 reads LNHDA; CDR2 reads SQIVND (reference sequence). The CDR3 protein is CASTRRGQGDNEQFF. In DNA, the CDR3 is TGTGCCAGTACCCGGAGGGGACAGGGGGACAATGAGCAGTTCTTC.

The CDR3 loop is CASSMGQGEFGNTIYF. In nucleotides, the CDR3 is TGTGCCAGTAGTATGGGACAGGGTGAATTTGGAAACACCATATATTTT. This chain uses TRBV19 with TRBJ1-3, with 9 positions matching TRBD1. Trimming took 3 bases from V and 3 from J; bases not matched to a gene: 6. In germline, CDR1 is LNHDA, CDR2 SQIVND (reference sequence). The CDR3 is 16 residues long.

The CDR3 sequence is CASSPSDRPTNYGYTF. CDR3 sequence (DNA): TGTGCCAGCTCACCATCGGACAGGCCAACTAACTATGGCTACACCTTC. The rearrangement uses TRBV18 and TRBJ1-2, with 7 bases matching TRBD1. The CDR3 is made up of 16 amino acids. Germline V CDR1 and CDR2: KGHSH, LQKENI. The ends lost 2 bases at V and 0 bases at J; junction bases unmatched: 6.

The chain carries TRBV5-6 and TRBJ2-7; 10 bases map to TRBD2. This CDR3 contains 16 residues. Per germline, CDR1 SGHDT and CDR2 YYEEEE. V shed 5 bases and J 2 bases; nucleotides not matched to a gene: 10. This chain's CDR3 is CASSPIGTSETYEQYF. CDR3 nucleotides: TGTGCCAGCAGTCCTATCGGGACTAGCGAAACCTACGAGCAGTACTTC.

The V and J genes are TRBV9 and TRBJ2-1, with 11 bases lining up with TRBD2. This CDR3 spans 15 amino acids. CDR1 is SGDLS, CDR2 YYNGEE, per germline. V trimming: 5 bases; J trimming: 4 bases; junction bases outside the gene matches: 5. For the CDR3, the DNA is TGTGCCAGCAGTCGCGGGACTAGCGGATACAATGAGCAGTTCTTC. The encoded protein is CASSRGTSGYNEQFF.

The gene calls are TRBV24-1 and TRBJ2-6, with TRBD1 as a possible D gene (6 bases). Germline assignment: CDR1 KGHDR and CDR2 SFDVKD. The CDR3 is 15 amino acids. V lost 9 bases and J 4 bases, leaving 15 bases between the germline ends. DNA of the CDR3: TGTGCCACCGCCCCAACAGGGACAGGGGCCAACGTCCTGACTTTC. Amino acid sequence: CATAPTGTGANVLTF.